This entry features one T cell receptor beta chain sequence. Its antigen is undetermined. This specimen belongs to a study of cytomegalovirus exposure and HLA in healthy donors. On the study more broadly: Early released data comprised tens of millions of unique TCRs from HLA-typed donors. Researchers found that roughly 77% of about 400 genotyped donors fell within the Caucasian-associated ancestry cluster.

Broader study findings: Earlier findings revealed that most TCR beta V segments proved productive either about 90% or about 30% of the time.

These donors counted as nominally healthy when sampled, but unrecorded immune exposures were likely. Primers: 60 Vbeta forward and 13 Jbeta reverse. The method was immunoSEQ multiplex PCR; TCRdb's version includes in-frame clones alone and lacks a portion of them. The repertoire holds 98,000 or so clones, with around three quarters as singletons. The sample was PBMCs. This clonotype was sampled from a woman younger than 30 in good health and CMV-seropositive.

The CDR3 DNA follows: TGTGCCAGTAGTCGACAGGGGCGGGTGGTCTACACCTTC. Translation gives CASSRQGRVVYTF. J is TRBJ1-2 and V is TRBV19, with TRBD1 matching over 8 bases. CDR1 is LNHDA, CDR2 SQIVND, per germline (reference sequence). The CDR3 is made up of 13 amino acids. With V trimmed by 5 bases and J by 10 bases, 9 bases remained unmatched.